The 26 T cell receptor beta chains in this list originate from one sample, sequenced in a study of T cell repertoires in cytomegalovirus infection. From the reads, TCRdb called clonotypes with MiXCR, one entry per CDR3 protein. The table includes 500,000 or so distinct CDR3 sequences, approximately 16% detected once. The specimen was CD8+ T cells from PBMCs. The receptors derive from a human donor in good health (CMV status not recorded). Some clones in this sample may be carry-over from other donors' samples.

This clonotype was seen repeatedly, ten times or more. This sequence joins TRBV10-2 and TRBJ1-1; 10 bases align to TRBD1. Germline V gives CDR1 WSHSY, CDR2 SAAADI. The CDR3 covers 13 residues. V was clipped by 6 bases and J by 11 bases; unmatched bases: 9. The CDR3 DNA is TGCGCCAGCAGCCTCCCGGGACAGGGGTATGCTTTCTTT. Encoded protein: CASSLPGQGYAFF.

The CDR3 bases are TGCAGCCCCATACTACAGGAGGGTAATTCACCCCTCCACTTT. It translates to CSPILQEGNSPLHF. V and J are TRBV20-1 and TRBJ1-6, with D possibly being TRBD1 (5 bases). Germline assignment: CDR1 DFQATT and CDR2 SNEGSKA (reference sequence). This CDR3 has 14 amino acids.

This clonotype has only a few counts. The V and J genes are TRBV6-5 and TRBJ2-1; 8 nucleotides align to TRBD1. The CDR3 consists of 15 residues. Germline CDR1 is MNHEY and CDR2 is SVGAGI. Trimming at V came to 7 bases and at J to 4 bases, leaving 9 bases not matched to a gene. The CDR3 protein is CASIQRGQAYNEQFF. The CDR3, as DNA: TGTGCCAGCATTCAACGGGGACAGGCGTACAATGAGCAGTTCTTC.

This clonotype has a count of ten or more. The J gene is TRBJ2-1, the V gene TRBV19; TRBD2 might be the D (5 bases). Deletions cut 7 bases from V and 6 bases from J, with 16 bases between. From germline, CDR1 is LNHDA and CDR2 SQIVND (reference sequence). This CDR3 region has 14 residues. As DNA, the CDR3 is TGTGCCAGTACCCCGGCAAGAGGAGGCAATGAGCAGTTCTTC. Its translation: CASTPARGGNEQFF.

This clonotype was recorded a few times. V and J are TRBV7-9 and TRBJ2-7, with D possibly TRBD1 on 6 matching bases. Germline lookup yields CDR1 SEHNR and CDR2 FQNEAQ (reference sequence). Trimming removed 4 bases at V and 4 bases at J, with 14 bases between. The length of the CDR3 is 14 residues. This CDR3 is CASSSRQALYEQYF. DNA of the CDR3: TGTGCCAGCAGCTCGAGACAGGCCCTTTACGAGCAGTACTTC.

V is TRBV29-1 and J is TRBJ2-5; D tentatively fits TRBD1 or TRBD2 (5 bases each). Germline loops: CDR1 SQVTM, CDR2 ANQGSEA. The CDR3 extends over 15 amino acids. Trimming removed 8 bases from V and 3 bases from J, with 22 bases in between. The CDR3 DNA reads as TGCAGCCCCTTCGGGACGCAAGGAGCGGAAGAGACCCAGTACTTC. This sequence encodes CSPFGTQGAEETQYF.

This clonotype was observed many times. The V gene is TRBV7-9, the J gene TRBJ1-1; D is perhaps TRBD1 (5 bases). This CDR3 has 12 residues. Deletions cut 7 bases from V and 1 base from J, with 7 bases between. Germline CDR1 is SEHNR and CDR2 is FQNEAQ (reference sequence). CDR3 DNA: TGTGCCAGCACCGACAGGAACACTGAAGCTTTCTTT. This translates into CASTDRNTEAFF.

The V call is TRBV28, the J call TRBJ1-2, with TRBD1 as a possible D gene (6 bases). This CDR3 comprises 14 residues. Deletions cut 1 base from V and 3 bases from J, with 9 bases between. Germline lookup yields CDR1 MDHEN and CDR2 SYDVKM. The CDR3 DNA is TGTGCCAGCAGTTTATTCAGGGGATACTATGGCTACACCTTC. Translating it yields CASSLFRGYYGYTF.

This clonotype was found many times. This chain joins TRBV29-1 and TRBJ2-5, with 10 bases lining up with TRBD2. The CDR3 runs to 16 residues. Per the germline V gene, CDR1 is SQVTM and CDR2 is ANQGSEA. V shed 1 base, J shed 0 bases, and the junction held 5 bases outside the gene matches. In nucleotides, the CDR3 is TGCAGCGTTGAAGGTCCTACTAGCGGGGACCAAGAGACCCAGTACTTC. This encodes CSVEGPTSGDQETQYF.

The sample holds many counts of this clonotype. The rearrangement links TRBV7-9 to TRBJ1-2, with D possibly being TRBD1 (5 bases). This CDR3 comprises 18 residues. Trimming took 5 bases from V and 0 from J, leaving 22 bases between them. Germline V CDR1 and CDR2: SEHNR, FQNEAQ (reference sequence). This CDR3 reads CASSTLGGDRPANYGYTF. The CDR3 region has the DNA TGTGCCAGCAGCACCCTCGGGGGAGACCGACCGGCTAACTATGGCTACACCTTC.

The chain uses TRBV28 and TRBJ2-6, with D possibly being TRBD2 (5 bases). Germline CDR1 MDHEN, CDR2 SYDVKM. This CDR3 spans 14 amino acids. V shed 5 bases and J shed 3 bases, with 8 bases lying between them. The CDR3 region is CASSPRGGANVLTF. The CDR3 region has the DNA TGTGCCAGCAGTCCCCGGGGTGGGGCCAACGTCCTGACTTTC.

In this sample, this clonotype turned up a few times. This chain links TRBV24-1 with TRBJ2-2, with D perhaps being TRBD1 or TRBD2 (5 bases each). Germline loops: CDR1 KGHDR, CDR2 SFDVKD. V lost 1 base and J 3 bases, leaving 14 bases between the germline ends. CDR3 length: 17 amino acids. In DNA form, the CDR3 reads TGTGCCACCAGTGATTTAGGGGAACGGGGATACACCGGGGAGCTGTTTTTT. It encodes CATSDLGERGYTGELFF.

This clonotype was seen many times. CDR3 nucleotides: TGTGCCAGCAGACCCGAGGCATCCCGGGTTTACGAGCAGTACTTC. Its protein product is CASRPEASRVYEQYF. This chain joins TRBV7-9 and TRBJ2-7; D is uncertain. The CDR3 consists of 15 residues. Germline-derived CDR1 and CDR2 are SEHNR and FQNEAQ (reference sequence). V was pared by 6 bases and J by 4 bases, with 19 bases between.

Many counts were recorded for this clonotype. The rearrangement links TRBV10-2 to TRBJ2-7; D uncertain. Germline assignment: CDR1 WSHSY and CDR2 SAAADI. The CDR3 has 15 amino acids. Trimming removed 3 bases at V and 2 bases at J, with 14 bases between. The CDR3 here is CASSDSTDLTYEQYF. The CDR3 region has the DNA TGCGCCAGCAGTGATAGCACAGACCTCACCTACGAGCAGTACTTC.

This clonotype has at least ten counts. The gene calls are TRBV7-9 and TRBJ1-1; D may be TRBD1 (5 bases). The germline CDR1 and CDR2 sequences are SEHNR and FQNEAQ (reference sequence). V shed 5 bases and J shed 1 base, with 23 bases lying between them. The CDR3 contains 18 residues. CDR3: CASSPPFGTVGTNTEAFF. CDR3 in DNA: TGTGCCAGCAGCCCTCCCTTCGGGACGGTGGGGACGAACACTGAAGCTTTCTTT.

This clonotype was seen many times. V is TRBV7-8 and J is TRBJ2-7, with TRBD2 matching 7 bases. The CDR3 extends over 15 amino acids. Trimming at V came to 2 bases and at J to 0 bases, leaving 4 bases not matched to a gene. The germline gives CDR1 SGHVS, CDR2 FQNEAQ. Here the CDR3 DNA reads TGTGCCAGCAGCTTAACTAGCGCGAGCTCCTACGAGCAGTACTTC. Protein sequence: CASSLTSASSYEQYF.

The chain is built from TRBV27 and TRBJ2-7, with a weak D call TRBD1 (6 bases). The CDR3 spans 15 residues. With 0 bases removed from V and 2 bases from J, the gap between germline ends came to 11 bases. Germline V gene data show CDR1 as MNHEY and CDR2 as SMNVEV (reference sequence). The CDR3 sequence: CASSLSTGSTYEQYF. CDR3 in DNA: TGTGCCAGCAGTTTATCCACAGGGAGTACCTACGAGCAGTACTTC.

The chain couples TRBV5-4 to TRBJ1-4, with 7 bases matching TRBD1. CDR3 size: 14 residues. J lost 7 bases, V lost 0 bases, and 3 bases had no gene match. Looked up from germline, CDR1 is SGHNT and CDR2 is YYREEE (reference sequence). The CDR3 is CASSLGQGGEKLFF. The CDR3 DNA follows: TGTGCCAGCAGCTTGGGACAGGGCGGTGAAAAACTGTTTTTT.

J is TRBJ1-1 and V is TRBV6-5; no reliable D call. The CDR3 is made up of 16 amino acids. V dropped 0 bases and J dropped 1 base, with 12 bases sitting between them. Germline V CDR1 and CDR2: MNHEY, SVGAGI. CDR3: CASSYSNQVGNTEAFF. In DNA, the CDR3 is TGTGCCAGCAGTTACTCGAATCAGGTGGGGAACACTGAAGCTTTCTTT.

CDR3 coding DNA: TGTGCCAGCTTGGGACTAGCGGGGGAGGTAGATACGCAGTATTTT. Protein product: CASLGLAGEVDTQYF. The chain recombines TRBV28 with TRBJ2-3, with 14 nucleotides matching TRBD2. Trimming cost V 8 bases and J 5 bases; bases outside gene matches: 6. The CDR3 totals 15 residues. CDR1 and CDR2 (germline): MDHEN, SYDVKM.

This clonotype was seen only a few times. The CDR3 sequence: CASSTFLEGASGNTIYF. Written as DNA, the CDR3 is TGTGCCAGCAGCACCTTCCTCGAGGGGGCTAGTGGAAACACCATATATTTT. The rearrangement joins TRBV6-6 to TRBJ1-3; TRBD1 matches at 7 bases. CDR1 is MNHNY, CDR2 SVGAGI, per germline (reference sequence). The CDR3 spans 17 residues. The V segment lost 6 bases and the J segment 3 bases; nucleotides outside the gene matches: 14.

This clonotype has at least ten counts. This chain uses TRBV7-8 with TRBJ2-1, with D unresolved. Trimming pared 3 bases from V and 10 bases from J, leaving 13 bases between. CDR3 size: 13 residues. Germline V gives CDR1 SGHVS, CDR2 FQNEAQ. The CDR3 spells CASSLVPLSEQFF. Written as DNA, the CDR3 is TGTGCCAGCAGCTTGGTCCCCCTCAGCGAGCAGTTCTTC.

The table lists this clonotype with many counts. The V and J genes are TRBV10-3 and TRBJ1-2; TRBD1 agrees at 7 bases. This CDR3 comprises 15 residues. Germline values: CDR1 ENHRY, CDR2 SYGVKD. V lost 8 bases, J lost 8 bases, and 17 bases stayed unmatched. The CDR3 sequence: CAIGGDRKRGWGYTF. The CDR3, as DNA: TGTGCCATCGGAGGGGACAGAAAGAGGGGCTGGGGCTACACCTTC.

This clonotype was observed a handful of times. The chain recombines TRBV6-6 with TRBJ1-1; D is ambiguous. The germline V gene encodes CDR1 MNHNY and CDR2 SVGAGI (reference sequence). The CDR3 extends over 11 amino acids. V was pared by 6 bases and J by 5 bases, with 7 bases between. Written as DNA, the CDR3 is TGTGCCAGCAGACAGCTAACTGAAGCTTTCTTT. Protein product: CASRQLTEAFF.

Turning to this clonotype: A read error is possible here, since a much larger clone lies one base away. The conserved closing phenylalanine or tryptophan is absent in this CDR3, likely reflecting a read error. The CDR3 nucleotides read TGTGCTAGTGGAGAGGCGGGGGGAGAGTATGAGCAGTTCTAC. It translates to CASGEAGGEYEQFY. V and J are TRBV12-5 and TRBJ2-1, with 8 bases identical to TRBD2. Germline V gene sequence: CDR1 LGHNT, CDR2 FRNRAP. The CDR3 consists of 14 residues. Germline trimming cut 6 bases from V and 8 bases from J; bases unmatched to any gene: 9.

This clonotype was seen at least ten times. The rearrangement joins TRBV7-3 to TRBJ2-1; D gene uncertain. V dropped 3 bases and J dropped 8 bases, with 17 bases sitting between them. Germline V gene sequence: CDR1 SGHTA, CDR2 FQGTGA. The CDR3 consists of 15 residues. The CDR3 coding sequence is TGTGCCAGCAGCTTCCAGCCACAGAGTGTCGATGAGCAGTTCTTC. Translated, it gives CASSFQPQSVDEQFF.